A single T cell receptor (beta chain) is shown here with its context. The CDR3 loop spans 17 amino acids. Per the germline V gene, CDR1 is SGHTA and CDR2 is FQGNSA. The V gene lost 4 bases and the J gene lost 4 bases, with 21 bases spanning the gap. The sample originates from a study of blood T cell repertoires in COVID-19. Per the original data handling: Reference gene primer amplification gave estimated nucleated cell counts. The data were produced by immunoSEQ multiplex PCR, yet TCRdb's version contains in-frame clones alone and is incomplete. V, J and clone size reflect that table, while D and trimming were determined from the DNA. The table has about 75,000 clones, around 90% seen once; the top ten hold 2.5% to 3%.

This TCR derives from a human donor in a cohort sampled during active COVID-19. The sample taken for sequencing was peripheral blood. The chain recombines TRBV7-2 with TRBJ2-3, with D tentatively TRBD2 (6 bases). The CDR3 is CASSSPGKAGGADTQYF. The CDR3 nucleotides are TGTGCCAGCAGCTCCCCGGGGAAAGCGGGTGGGGCAGATACGCAGTATTTT.